This is a list of T cell receptor beta chains from one sample in a study of patients and donors after allogeneic stem cell transplantation. In TCRdb, the RT-PCR reads were re-called with MiXCR into one record per CDR3 protein. The table includes fewer than 500,000 distinct CDR3 sequences, 16% detected once. The sequenced sample was blood, either unsorted or a sorted T cell fraction (not recorded which). The receptors shown here come from a human donor who was either an allogeneic HSCT recipient or a stem cell or donor lymphocyte infusion donor (not recorded which). It is not recorded whose cells these are; they may come from a transplant donor. CDR3s include the opening cysteine and the closing phenylalanine or tryptophan. A D gene is named only where the DNA matches it firmly. Expanded clones are given a class, and other clones once, few, many or no size at all.

CASSLQVGGGEAFF | TGTGCCAGCAGTCTCCAGGTGGGGGGCGGTGAAGCTTTCTTT | TRBJ1-1 | . | . | TRBV12-3/TRBV12-4
CASSQLDTGELFF | TGTGCCAGCAGCCAGCTCGACACCGGGGAGCTGTTTTTT | TRBJ2-2 | . | few | TRBV5-6
CASSPPWGQGETQYF | TGTGCCAGCTCACCACCGTGGGGACAGGGAGAGACCCAGTACTTC | TRBJ2-5 | TRBD1 | few | TRBV18
CASRFGTGGDYGYTF | TGTGCCAGCAGGTTCGGGACAGGGGGGGACTATGGCTACACCTTC | TRBJ1-2 | TRBD1 | . | TRBV12-3/TRBV12-4
CASSYSPGARNTIYF | TGTGCCAGCAGTTACTCGCCGGGGGCGCGAAACACAATATATTTT | TRBJ1-3 | . | few | TRBV6-2/TRBV6-3
CASTPGVADTDTQYF | TGTGCCAGCACCCCGGGAGTAGCTGACACAGATACGCAGTATTTT | TRBJ2-3 | . | few | TRBV12-3/TRBV12-4
CSAPPGLAAHNEQFF | TGCAGTGCTCCCCCGGGACTAGCTGCCCACAATGAGCAGTTCTTC | TRBJ2-1 | TRBD2 | . | TRBV20-1
CASSLAGSDEQFF | TGTGCCAGCAGCTTAGCAGGGTCGGATGAGCAGTTCTTC | TRBJ2-1 | . | . | TRBV11-3
CASSQGKVDQPQHF | TGTGCCAGCAGCCAAGGGAAAGTAGATCAGCCCCAGCATTTT | TRBJ1-5 | . | few | TRBV3-1
CASSSTSGRSYEQYF | TGCGCCAGCAGCTCGACTAGCGGGAGGTCCTACGAGCAGTACTTC | TRBJ2-7 | TRBD2 | many | TRBV5-1
CASSLGGQGEQPQHF | TGTGCCAGCAGTTTAGGGGGACAGGGGGAACAGCCCCAGCATTTT | TRBJ1-5 | TRBD1 | many | TRBV12-3/TRBV12-4
CASAGAGYEQYF | TGTGCCAGTGCGGGAGCCGGCTACGAGCAGTACTTC | TRBJ2-7 | TRBD2 | few | TRBV6-1
CATILAYSYNEQFF | TGTGCCACAATACTAGCGTACTCCTACAATGAGCAGTTCTTC | TRBJ2-1 | TRBD2 | few | TRBV2
CASSQVQGVNEQFF | TGCGCCAGCAGCCAAGTCCAGGGGGTTAATGAGCAGTTCTTC | TRBJ2-1 | TRBD1 | . | TRBV4-1
CSAPNRAGNTEAFF | TGCAGTGCCCCTAACAGGGCGGGAAACACTGAAGCTTTCTTT | TRBJ1-1 | . | . | TRBV20-1
CSVPGGTVDQETQYF | TGCAGCGTTCCCGGTGGGACAGTTGACCAAGAGACCCAGTACTTC | TRBJ2-5 | TRBD1 | few | TRBV29-1
CASMYGRGYEQYF | TGTGCCAGCATGTACGGCCGGGGTTACGAGCAGTACTTC | TRBJ2-7 | . | few | TRBV2
CASRIDRNTEAFF | TGTGCCAGCAGGATTGACAGGAACACTGAAGCTTTCTTT | TRBJ1-1 | . | few | TRBV7-3
CASGDPVRDEQFF | TGTGCCAGCGGGGACCCGGTTAGGGATGAGCAGTTCTTC | TRBJ2-1 | . | . | TRBV28
CASSRDRSLYEQYF | TGTGCCAGCAGCCGGGATAGATCCCTCTACGAGCAGTACTTC | TRBJ2-7 | . | . | TRBV3-1
CASRERLAGQETQYF | TGTGCCAGCAGAGAGCGACTAGCGGGACAAGAGACCCAGTACTTC | TRBJ2-5 | TRBD2 | many | TRBV7-2
CSAVHTGELFF | TGCAGCGCTGTTCACACCGGGGAGCTGTTTTTT | TRBJ2-2 | . | many | TRBV29-1
CASSYVPWSEAFF | TGTGCCAGCAGTTACGTCCCGTGGAGTGAAGCTTTCTTT | TRBJ1-1 | . | few | TRBV6-5
CASGLEGLGYGYTF | TGTGCTAGTGGTCTGGAGGGGCTCGGCTATGGCTACACCTTC | TRBJ1-2 | . | few | TRBV12-5
CAWRPTWDSNTGELFF | TGTGCCTGGAGGCCTACTTGGGATTCGAACACCGGGGAGCTGTTTTTT | TRBJ2-2 | . | few | TRBV30
CASSDKTVGTYEQYF | TGTGCCAGCAGTGACAAGACAGTAGGAACATACGAGCAGTACTTC | TRBJ2-7 | . | few | TRBV2
CASSFSGSPGNEQFF | TGTGCCAGCAGCTTTAGCGGGAGCCCGGGGAATGAGCAGTTCTTC | TRBJ2-1 | TRBD2 | . | TRBV7-2
CAISESSLWHEQFF | TGTGCCATCAGTGAGTCGAGCCTTTGGCATGAGCAGTTCTTC | TRBJ2-1 | . | . | TRBV10-3
CASSLRAGQGPYEQYF | TGTGCCAGCAGCTTAAGGGCGGGACAGGGTCCCTACGAGCAGTACTTC | TRBJ2-7 | TRBD1 | . | TRBV7-2
CSATGTSGGADTQYF | TGCAGTGCTACCGGGACTAGCGGGGGAGCAGATACGCAGTATTTT | TRBJ2-3 | TRBD2 | few | TRBV20-1